The source of this T cell receptor (beta chain) is a study of blood T cell repertoires in COVID-19. Turning to the study itself: PBMCs, B-cell-depleted T cells, or T cells were the source of the cDNA or gDNA that made up the material.

The method was immunoSEQ multiplex PCR; TCRdb's version includes in-frame clones alone and lacks a portion of them. The sample holds about 74,000 clones, 75% to 95% seen once. The sample holds a few counts of this clone. Material for sequencing was peripheral blood. This clonotype was sampled from a woman aged 55-69 years with active COVID-19.

CDR3 residues: CASSPLQGDTEAFF. The CDR3 nucleotides are TGTGCCAGCTCACCACTACAGGGGGACACTGAAGCTTTCTTT. The chain employs TRBV18 and TRBJ1-1; 8 nucleotides align to TRBD1. From germline, CDR1 is KGHSH and CDR2 LQKENI. Trimming removed 1 base from V and 3 bases from J; junction bases left unmatched: 1. The CDR3 sequence is 14 residues long.